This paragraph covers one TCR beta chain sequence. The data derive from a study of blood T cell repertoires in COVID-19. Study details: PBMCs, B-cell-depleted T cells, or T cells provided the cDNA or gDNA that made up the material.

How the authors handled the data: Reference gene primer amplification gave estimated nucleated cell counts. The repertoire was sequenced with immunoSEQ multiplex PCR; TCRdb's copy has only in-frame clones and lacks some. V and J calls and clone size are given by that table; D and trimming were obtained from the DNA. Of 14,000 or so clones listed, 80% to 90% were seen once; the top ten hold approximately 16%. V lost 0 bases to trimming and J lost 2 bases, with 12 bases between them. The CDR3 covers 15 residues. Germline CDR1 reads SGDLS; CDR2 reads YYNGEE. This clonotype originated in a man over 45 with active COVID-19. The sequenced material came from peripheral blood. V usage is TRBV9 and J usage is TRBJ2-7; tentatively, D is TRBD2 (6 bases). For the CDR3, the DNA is TGTGCCAGCAGCGTAGCTAGCGAGACCCCCTACGAGCAGTACTTC. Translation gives CASSVASETPYEQYF.